The 9 T cell receptor beta chains below were found in one sample sequenced in a study of blood T cell repertoires in COVID-19. TCRdb's table, derived via immunoSEQ multiplex PCR, lists solely in-frame clones and lacks some. Among 300,000 to 400,000 clones listed, more than 75% were seen once. The source material was peripheral blood. All receptors come from a woman aged 45-65 years with active or convalescent COVID-19.

The chain combines TRBV5-1 with TRBJ2-5; 9 nucleotides agree with TRBD2. Germline lookup yields CDR1 SGHRS and CDR2 YFSETQ. The V segment lost 0 bases and the J segment 0 bases; nucleotides outside the gene matches: 6. CDR3 length: 17 amino acids. The CDR3 DNA reads TGCGCCAGCAGCTTGGCCGTTCTAGCGGGGAACCAAGAGACCCAGTACTTC. It encodes CASSLAVLAGNQETQYF.

V usage is TRBV6-2 or TRBV6-3 and J usage is TRBJ2-7; no clear D gene. The germline V and J ends were trimmed by 4 bases and 6 bases, with 7 bases remaining between them. Germline V gives CDR1 MNHEY, CDR2 SVGEGT. This CDR3 contains 11 residues. The CDR3 sequence: CASSSVLEQYF. The CDR3 region has the DNA TGTGCCAGCAGTTCCGTCCTCGAGCAGTACTTC.

The V call is TRBV29-1, the J call TRBJ1-3; TRBD1 aligns across 9 bases. The V gene's germline CDR1 is SQVTM and CDR2 ANQGSEA. CDR3 length equals 14 residues. The J segment lost 1 base and the V segment lost 6 bases, leaving 4 bases of the junction unmatched. The CDR3 here is CSVMGTGSGNTIYF. The CDR3 DNA sequence: TGCAGCGTGATGGGGACAGGGTCTGGAAACACCATATATTTT.

This chain's CDR3 is CASSFSRTGNTEAFF. The CDR3 DNA follows: TGTGCCAGCAGTTTCTCCCGGACTGGAAACACTGAAGCTTTCTTT. The V and J genes are TRBV27 and TRBJ1-1, with D hard to call. Per the germline V gene, CDR1 is MNHEY and CDR2 is SMNVEV (reference sequence). Trimming shortened V by 3 bases and J by 2 bases, and 13 bases separated the two germline ends. This CDR3 is 15 amino acids long.

CDR3 amino acids: CASSPGQGNTIYF. In DNA form, the CDR3 reads TGTGCCAGCTCACCGGGACAGGGGAACACCATATATTTT. The chain is built from TRBV18 and TRBJ1-3; 10 positions agree with TRBD1. This CDR3 comprises 13 residues. The germline CDR1 and CDR2 sequences are KGHSH and LQKENI. Trimming removed 3 bases from V and 7 bases from J; junction bases left unmatched: 0. Supplemented by reference TRBV18 and TRBJ1-3, the full variable domain reads NAGVMQNPRHLVRRRGQEARLRCSPMKGHSHVYWYRQLPEEGLKFMVYLQKENIIDESGMPKERFSAEFPKEGPSILRIQQVVRGDSAAYFCASSPGQGNTIYFGEGSWLTVV.

This chain uses TRBV5-1 with TRBJ2-2, with TRBD1 matching 7 bases. Germline V gives CDR1 SGHRS, CDR2 YFSETQ. With V trimmed by 4 bases and J by 0 bases, 0 bases remained unmatched. The CDR3 consists of 14 residues. CDR3 amino acids: CASSTGANTGELFF. CDR3 sequence (DNA): TGCGCCAGCAGCACAGGGGCGAACACCGGGGAGCTGTTTTTT.

The rearrangement links TRBV12-5 to TRBJ2-7; D is unclear. Trimming left V 2 bases short and J 1 base short, with 3 bases between. The CDR3 runs to 12 residues. Germline CDR1 LGHNT, CDR2 FRNRAP. For the CDR3, the DNA is TGTGCTAGTGGTTTGCAGTCCTACGAGCAGTACTTC. Amino acids: CASGLQSYEQYF.

The rearrangement links TRBV28 to TRBJ1-2, with 8 bases matching TRBD1. The CDR3 extends over 12 amino acids. Germline V lookup: CDR1 MDHEN, CDR2 SYDVKM. The junction had 4 bases not matched to a gene; V was cut back by 6 bases and J by 7 bases. The CDR3 reads CASSAQGVGYTF. In DNA, the CDR3 is TGTGCCAGCAGCGCACAGGGGGTTGGCTACACCTTC.

This clone was counted between two and nine times. The CDR3 region is CASSSLFKSQGSRQGYNSPLHF. As DNA, the CDR3 is TGTGCCAGCAGCTCCCTATTCAAGTCCCAGGGATCCAGACAGGGTTATAATTCACCCCTCCACTTT. The V call is TRBV6-6, the J call TRBJ1-6, with TRBD1 matching 7 bases. The CDR3 covers 22 residues. V lost 6 bases, J lost 4 bases, and 27 bases stayed unmatched. Looked up from germline, CDR1 is MNHNY and CDR2 is SVGAGI (reference sequence).